This T cell receptor beta chain was sequenced during a study of blood T cell repertoires in COVID-19. CDR1 SGHRS and CDR2 YFSETQ come from the germline V gene. J lost 8 bases, V lost 4 bases, and 12 bases had no gene match. This CDR3 contains 15 residues. This clone appeared a few times. TCRdb's copy holds only in-frame clones and misses some; the assay was immunoSEQ multiplex PCR. The data contain about 150,000 clones, just under 85% of them seen just once; the ten biggest clones take up around 28%. The rearrangement links TRBV5-1 to TRBJ1-2; TRBD1 agrees at 9 bases. The TCR originated in a woman aged 60-75 years with acute or convalescent COVID-19. Sequencing input: peripheral blood. CDR3 in amino acids: CASSPEGQGMGGYTF. Here the CDR3 DNA reads TGCGCCAGCAGCCCGGAAGGACAGGGGATGGGAGGCTACACCTTC.